The 8 T cell receptor beta chains presented below share a single source sample, sequenced in a study of cytomegalovirus exposure and HLA in healthy donors (dated by TCRdb to the late 2010s). Library preparation was by the immunoSEQ multiplex PCR assay. The multiplex PCR relied on a mix of 60 forward primers for TCR Vbeta segments and 13 reverse primers for TCR Jbeta segments. As stored in TCRdb, this immuneACCESS dataset retains in-frame rearrangements with V and J assigned. A fraction of the clones does not appear; measured against another copy, unresolved V genes explain less than half of the discrepancy, and the remainder lacks a known reason. The sample yields more than 95,000 clones; roughly a tenth were counted once. The leading ten clones occupy about 4.6% of the sample. Source material: PBMCs. Receptors originate from a young woman in good health and CMV-seropositive.

The chain combines TRBV6-5 with TRBJ1-1, with D unclear. The CDR3 contains 14 residues. From germline, CDR1 is MNHEY and CDR2 SVGAGI. The ends were cut back, 8 bases at V and 4 bases at J, with 17 bases in the middle. The CDR3 is CASRSGIRGTEAFF. For the CDR3, the DNA is TGTGCCAGCCGCAGCGGGATTCGAGGCACTGAAGCTTTCTTT.

This clone was picked up a small number of times. The chain links TRBV6-6 to TRBJ2-7; D may be TRBD2 (5 bases). V was cut by 0 bases and J by 0 bases, with 12 bases left in between. CDR3 length equals 16 residues. CDR1 and CDR2 (germline): MNHNY, SVGAGI (reference sequence). The DNA of the CDR3 is TGTGCCAGCAGTTACTCCACTCAGCGGCCCTCCTACGAGCAGTACTTC. Translation: CASSYSTQRPSYEQYF.

This chain joins TRBV19 and TRBJ1-1; D is perhaps TRBD1 (6 bases). This CDR3 is 15 amino acids long. Germline CDR1 is LNHDA and CDR2 is SQIVND (reference sequence). Trimming shortened V by 7 bases and J by 2 bases, and 17 bases separated the two germline ends. Here the CDR3 reads CASISTGTSNTEAFF. The CDR3 region has the DNA TGTGCCAGTATAAGTACCGGGACATCTAACACTGAAGCTTTCTTT.

The V and J genes are TRBV19 and TRBJ1-2; 9 bases line up with TRBD1. Germline CDR1 reads LNHDA; CDR2 reads SQIVND (reference sequence). CDR3 length equals 14 residues. V lost 11 bases and J lost 5; bases outside the gene matches: 12. The CDR3 spells CAVKPDRGGYGYTF. The DNA for the CDR3 is TGTGCCGTCAAACCGGACAGGGGAGGATATGGCTACACCTTC.

The chain links TRBV7-3 to TRBJ2-5; 7 bases line up with TRBD2. The CDR3 length is 15 residues. V dropped 2 bases and J dropped 2; count of bases not matched to a gene: 5. Germline CDR1 is SGHTA and CDR2 is FQGTGA. The DNA for the CDR3 is TGTGCCAGCAGCTTAGATGGCGGGAGACAAGAGACCCAGTACTTC. It encodes CASSLDGGRQETQYF.

In its sample, this clone was seen a few times. The V gene is TRBV5-1, the J gene TRBJ2-5; D possibly corresponds to TRBD2 (6 bases). The J call may be mistaken, given a closer DNA end match to TRBJ2-7. The length of the CDR3 is 15 residues. Germline assignment: CDR1 SGHRS and CDR2 YFSETQ. The CDR3 nucleotides are TGCGCCAGCAGCTTGGAAATAGCGGTCTCCTACGAGCAGTACTTC. As protein: CASSLEIAVSYEQYF.

The chain carries TRBV7-9 and TRBJ2-1; D gene unclear. The CDR3 covers 15 residues. The germline V and J ends were trimmed by 5 bases and 0 bases, with 11 bases remaining between them. CDR1 is SEHNR and CDR2 is FQNEAQ in the germline V gene (reference sequence). The CDR3, as DNA: TGTGCCAGCAGCGTGACTGCGAGCTCCTACAATGAGCAGTTCTTC. It specifies CASSVTASSYNEQFF.

The sample holds a few counts of this clone. This chain joins TRBV5-1 and TRBJ2-1, with D maybe TRBD1 (6 bases). Trimming cost V 5 bases and J 7 bases, with 13 bases left between them. Germline values: CDR1 SGHRS, CDR2 YFSETQ. There are 13 residues in the CDR3. Here the CDR3 reads CASRRDTGNEQFF. The CDR3 DNA follows: TGCGCCAGCAGACGAGATACAGGGAATGAGCAGTTCTTC.